Below are 32 T cell receptor beta chains sequenced from a single sample in a study of T-cell memory formation after mild COVID-19. TCRdb reprocessed the 5' RACE reads with MiXCR, giving one entry per CDR3 protein. This sample has around 340,000 distinct CDR3 sequences, with about 16% found just once. Sequenced input: PBMCs or a T cell subset sorted from them (not recorded which). These receptors originate from a man younger than 30 who had mild COVID-19 (a few samples of this study predate the infection). Cell type and time point are not known.

This chain uses TRBV27 with TRBJ1-6; D call uncertain. Germline V gives CDR1 MNHEY, CDR2 SMNVEV (reference sequence). The CDR3 has 16 amino acids. Trimming took 2 bases from V and 0 from J, leaving 8 bases between them. The CDR3 here is CASSLVAGSYNSPLHF. The DNA for the CDR3 is TGTGCCAGCAGTTTAGTCGCGGGCTCCTATAATTCACCCCTCCACTTT.

The chain is built from TRBV12-3 or TRBV12-4 and TRBJ1-2; TRBD1 agrees at 7 bases. The CDR3 has 15 amino acids. V dropped 0 bases and J dropped 4; count of bases not matched to a gene: 5. The CDR3 is CASSLAGTEAYGYTF. CDR3 bases: TGTGCCAGCAGTTTAGCCGGGACAGAGGCCTATGGCTACACCTTC.

This clonotype was seen ten or more times. The J gene is TRBJ2-3, the V gene TRBV12-3 or TRBV12-4, with TRBD2 matching over 7 bases. V was pared by 7 bases and J by 4 bases, with 11 bases of the junction left unmatched. The CDR3 is 15 amino acids. The CDR3 DNA reads TGTGCCAGCAAACGGCTAGCGGAAATGGCAGATACGCAGTATTTT. Protein: CASKRLAEMADTQYF.

The chain has TRBV7-9 and TRBJ1-1; D perhaps matches TRBD1 (6 bases). This CDR3 spans 15 amino acids. The germline CDR1 and CDR2 sequences are SEHNR and FQNEAQ (reference sequence). V lost 3 bases and J lost 2, with 13 bases in between. CDR3 bases: TGTGCCAGCAGCTTGCTGGGGGCACGAAACACTGAAGCTTTCTTT. It specifies CASSLLGARNTEAFF.

This clonotype was detected only a few times. This chain connects TRBV7-2 to TRBJ1-1; D not resolved. From germline, CDR1 is SGHTA and CDR2 FQGNSA. The CDR3 runs 15 residues. Trimming took off 5 bases at V and 0 bases at J, with 13 bases between the two ends. The CDR3 DNA sequence: TGTGCCAGCAGCATTGGACGCATCATGAACACTGAAGCTTTCTTT. Encoded protein: CASSIGRIMNTEAFF.

The gene calls are TRBV19 and TRBJ2-5, with 8 bases identical to TRBD1. Germline V gene sequence: CDR1 LNHDA, CDR2 SQIVND (reference sequence). Germline trimming cut 7 bases from V and 1 base from J; bases unmatched to any gene: 11. CDR3 length: 16 residues. Here the CDR3 DNA reads TGTGCCAGTACCTTGAATCCGGGACAGGCCCAAGAGACCCAGTACTTC. It codes for CASTLNPGQAQETQYF.

This clonotype has more than one count but fewer than ten. The chain uses TRBV3-1 and TRBJ2-7, with D perhaps assigned TRBD1 or TRBD2 (7 bases each). The CDR3 is 15 amino acids. V gave up 1 base and J gave up 7 bases, with 17 bases separating them. CDR1 LGHDT and CDR2 YNNKEL come from the germline V gene (reference sequence). The CDR3 DNA reads as TGTGCCAGCAGCCAAGCCCCAGGGGGGGCGGAGGAGCAGTACGTC. Protein product: CASSQAPGGAEEQYV.

This clonotype was detected many times. This chain uses TRBV20-1 with TRBJ2-5, with D possibly TRBD2 on 6 matching bases. The CDR3 is 14 amino acids. Germline V gene sequence: CDR1 DFQATT, CDR2 SNEGSKA (reference sequence). V gave up 4 bases and J gave up 1 base, with 13 bases separating them. The DNA for the CDR3 is TGCAGTGCTATTCCGGGAGTTGTCCAAGAGACCCAGTACTTC. It is translated as CSAIPGVVQETQYF.

The CDR3 sequence is CASRGTGKSGELFF. For the CDR3, the DNA is TGTGCCAGCAGAGGGACAGGGAAGTCCGGGGAGCTGTTTTTT. The J gene is TRBJ2-2, the V gene TRBV25-1, with 9 bases matching TRBD1. CDR3 length: 14 amino acids. CDR1 is MGHDK and CDR2 is SYGVNS in the germline V gene. With 6 bases clipped from V and 6 bases from J, the junction kept 5 bases outside the gene matches.

This clonotype occurred a few times. This chain uses TRBV2 with TRBJ2-2, with D uncertain. This CDR3 comprises 14 residues. The V gene's germline CDR1 is SNHLY and CDR2 FYNNEI. V was trimmed by 7 bases and J by 6 bases, leaving 15 bases between them. CDR3 coding DNA: TGTGCCAGCATATCTGAACGGCAAGCCGGGGAGCTGTTTTTT. Its protein product is CASISERQAGELFF.

The chain is built from TRBV19 and TRBJ2-2; D possibly uses TRBD1 or TRBD2 (5 bases each). CDR1 and CDR2 from the germline V gene are LNHDA and SQIVND (reference sequence). This CDR3 comprises 16 residues. V was trimmed by 7 bases and J by 4 bases, leaving 19 bases between them. Here the CDR3 reads CASKSHGTQGTGELFF. The DNA for the CDR3 is TGTGCCAGTAAGAGCCACGGGACCCAAGGCACCGGGGAGCTGTTTTTT.

This clonotype has ten or more counts. The V and J genes are TRBV7-2 and TRBJ2-3; 9 bases agree with TRBD2. Germline V CDR1 and CDR2: SGHTA, FQGNSA. J was trimmed by 2 bases and V by 6 bases; bases with no gene match: 9. The CDR3 loop spans 16 amino acids. In DNA form, the CDR3 reads TGTGCCAGCAGTCTCTATAGCGGGGGAATCACAGATACGCAGTATTTT. Translating it yields CASSLYSGGITDTQYF.

A few counts support this clonotype. The chain's CDR3 is CASSLSSGTNQPQHF. CDR3 coding DNA: TGTGCCAGCAGCTTATCGTCCGGGACTAATCAGCCCCAGCATTTT. V usage is TRBV7-6 and J usage is TRBJ1-5; TRBD1 is a possible D gene (5 bases). Trimming shortened V by 2 bases and J by 4 bases, and 12 bases separated the two germline ends. The CDR3 is 15 residues long. Germline values: CDR1 SGHVS, CDR2 FNYEAQ.

V is TRBV27 and J is TRBJ1-6; possibly TRBD1 for D (5 bases). V was pared by 4 bases and J by 5 bases, with 9 bases between. CDR3 length equals 14 residues. CDR1 is MNHEY and CDR2 is SMNVEV in the germline V gene (reference sequence). CDR3: CASSYPGHNSPLHF. Here the CDR3 DNA reads TGTGCCAGCAGTTACCCGGGGCATAATTCACCCCTCCACTTT.

This sequence joins TRBV7-2 and TRBJ1-1; TRBD1 might be the D (6 bases). Germline CDR1 SGHTA, CDR2 FQGNSA. The CDR3 extends over 15 amino acids. Trimming removed 4 bases from V and 0 bases from J, with 12 bases in between. This CDR3 is CASSSYGQMNTEAFF. Written as DNA, the CDR3 is TGTGCCAGCAGCTCCTACGGACAGATGAACACTGAAGCTTTCTTT.

A few counts support this clonotype. V is TRBV6-6 and J is TRBJ2-5, with D perhaps TRBD1 or TRBD2 (7 bases each). Germline V gene data show CDR1 as MNHNY and CDR2 as SVGAGI (reference sequence). V lost 6 bases, J lost 5 bases, and 16 bases lay in between. The CDR3 runs to 14 residues. CDR3 protein: CASRLQGREETQYF. In DNA form, the CDR3 reads TGTGCCAGCAGGCTACAGGGGCGGGAGGAGACCCAGTACTTC.

V gene TRBV5-1 combines with J gene TRBJ1-5, with 7 bases matching TRBD1. V lost 2 bases and J lost 3; bases outside the gene matches: 8. CDR3 length: 16 residues. The V gene's germline CDR1 is SGHRS and CDR2 YFSETQ. The DNA for the CDR3 is TGCGCCAGCAGCTTCCTTCCGACAGGGAACAATCAGCCCCAGCATTTT. Amino acids: CASSFLPTGNNQPQHF.

The chain employs TRBV7-8 and TRBJ2-3, with D perhaps matching TRBD1 (5 bases). CDR3 length equals 14 residues. Germline values: CDR1 SGHVS, CDR2 FQNEAQ. The V and J ends lost 2 bases and 2 bases respectively, with 8 bases between them. The CDR3 loop reads CASSLRQITDTQYF. In DNA form, the CDR3 reads TGTGCCAGCAGCTTACGACAGATCACAGATACGCAGTATTTT.

A few counts support this clonotype. The chain carries TRBV24-1 and TRBJ2-2; TRBD1 is a possible D gene (5 bases). This CDR3 is 14 amino acids long. Germline V lookup: CDR1 KGHDR, CDR2 SFDVKD. Deletions cut 5 bases from V and 0 bases from J, with 6 bases between. The CDR3 loop reads CATSARANTGELFF. In DNA form, the CDR3 reads TGTGCCACCAGTGCCAGGGCGAACACCGGGGAGCTGTTTTTT.

This clonotype was counted a few times. The gene calls are TRBV6-6 and TRBJ1-2; 7 bases align to TRBD1. The germline gives CDR1 MNHNY, CDR2 SVGAGI (reference sequence). The CDR3 loop spans 14 amino acids. J was trimmed by 5 bases and V by 1 base; bases with no gene match: 4. This CDR3 is CASSYWGTVYGYTF. DNA for the CDR3: TGTGCCAGCAGTTACTGGGGGACAGTTTATGGCTACACCTTC.

This sequence joins TRBV6-6 and TRBJ1-5, with D perhaps matching TRBD1 (5 bases). Germline assignment: CDR1 MNHNY and CDR2 SVGAGI (reference sequence). V lost 2 bases and J lost 3, with 8 bases in between. CDR3 length: 14 amino acids. The CDR3 nucleotides are TGTGCCAGCAGTTACGAGGGGCCCAATCAGCCCCAGCATTTT. This encodes CASSYEGPNQPQHF.

This clonotype has a handful of counts. CDR3 bases: TGCGCCAGCTCCTTGGCCAGGGGTACGTCTGAAGCTTTCTTT. Its protein product is CASSLARGTSEAFF. The V and J genes are TRBV5-1 and TRBJ1-1; D is possibly TRBD1 (6 bases). Germline lookup yields CDR1 SGHRS and CDR2 YFSETQ. V lost 7 bases and J 6 bases, leaving 19 bases between the germline ends. This CDR3 is 14 amino acids long.

The CDR3 is CASSRDRGPGYGYTF. CDR3 nucleotides: TGCGCCAGCAGTAGGGACAGGGGGCCCGGCTATGGCTACACCTTC. This sequence joins TRBV5-1 and TRBJ1-2; 12 nucleotides align to TRBD1. Germline values: CDR1 SGHRS, CDR2 YFSETQ. V was clipped by 5 bases and J by 4 bases; unmatched bases: 6. The CDR3 is 15 amino acids.

The table lists this clonotype with a few counts. V gene TRBV7-2 combines with J gene TRBJ1-6, with a possible D match to TRBD1 (5 bases). The CDR3 has 12 amino acids. CDR1 is SGHTA and CDR2 is FQGNSA in the germline V gene. Trimming pared 11 bases from V and 1 base from J, leaving 6 bases between. CDR3 residues: CAGASYNSPLHF. The CDR3 DNA reads as TGTGCCGGGGCTTCCTATAATTCACCCCTCCACTTT. Filled out from reference TRBV7-2 and TRBJ1-6, the complete variable domain reads GAGVSQSPSNKVTEKGKDVELRCDPISGHTALYWYRQSLGQGLEFLIYFQGNSAPDKSGLPSDRFSAERTGGSVSTLTIQRTQQEDSAVYLCAGASYNSPLHFGNGTRLTVT.

A few counts support this clonotype. V usage is TRBV10-3 and J usage is TRBJ1-1; D uncertain. CDR3 length: 14 residues. Per germline, CDR1 ENHRY and CDR2 SYGVKD. V dropped 3 bases and J dropped 5 bases, with 13 bases sitting between them. Here the CDR3 reads CAISEQLGGTEAFF. The CDR3 DNA reads TGTGCCATCAGTGAACAATTGGGAGGGACTGAAGCTTTCTTT.

The chain joins TRBV12-3 or TRBV12-4 to TRBJ1-3; D ambiguous. Trimming took 3 bases from V and 4 from J, leaving 1 base between them. The CDR3 contains 11 residues. The CDR3 nucleotides are TGTGCCAGCAGTTTGGGAAACACCATATATTTT. This encodes CASSLGNTIYF.

The chain employs TRBV5-1 and TRBJ1-6; D uncertain. This CDR3 has 15 amino acids. Trimming took 0 bases from V and 10 from J, leaving 14 bases between them. Looked up from germline, CDR1 is SGHRS and CDR2 is YFSETQ. The CDR3 bases are TGCGCCAGCAGCTTGGGGAGGGCGGATGGCTCACCCCTCCACTTT. It yields the protein CASSLGRADGSPLHF.

This clonotype was counted a few times. The gene calls are TRBV10-3 and TRBJ2-2; TRBD1 matches at 10 bases. The CDR3 extends over 15 amino acids. With 4 bases clipped from V and 6 bases from J, the junction kept 5 bases outside the gene matches. Germline V lookup: CDR1 ENHRY, CDR2 SYGVKD. The CDR3 nucleotides are TGTGCCATCAGTGGTGGACAGGGGGACCCCGGGGAGCTGTTTTTT. It is translated as CAISGGQGDPGELFF.

The V call is TRBV4-1, the J call TRBJ2-2; TRBD2 might be the D (6 bases). From germline, CDR1 is MGHRA and CDR2 YSYEKL. The germline V and J ends were trimmed by 2 bases and 6 bases, with 16 bases remaining between them. The CDR3 runs 16 residues. For the CDR3, the DNA is TGCGCCAGCAGCCAACGCCCAGTGGGGGGTCCCGGGGAGCTGTTTTTT. The encoded protein is CASSQRPVGGPGELFF.

Ten or more counts support this clonotype. The chain carries TRBV18 and TRBJ2-3; D is perhaps TRBD1 (5 bases). The CDR3 is made up of 13 amino acids. V was trimmed by 3 bases and J by 4 bases, leaving 8 bases between them. Germline V gene data show CDR1 as KGHSH and CDR2 as LQKENI. CDR3 loop: CASSPDSSDTQYF. CDR3 nucleotides: TGTGCCAGCTCACCCGACAGCTCAGATACGCAGTATTTT.

V gene TRBV29-1 combines with J gene TRBJ2-7; 10 nucleotides align to TRBD1. CDR1 and CDR2 (germline): SQVTM, ANQGSEA. V shed 6 bases and J 7 bases; nucleotides not matched to a gene: 12. CDR3 length equals 14 residues. The CDR3 here is CSVEILGTGEEQYF. The CDR3 bases are TGCAGCGTCGAAATCTTAGGGACAGGGGAGGAGCAGTACTTC.

This clonotype was recorded at least ten times. Compared with germline, one end of the junction differs, possibly owing to a read error. J is TRBJ2-4 and V is TRBV5-6; unclear D gene. In germline, CDR1 is SGHDT, CDR2 YYEEEE. This CDR3 region has 13 residues. CDR3 amino acids: CASSLWARNIQYF. CDR3 bases: TGTGCCAGCAGCTTGTGGGCCAGAAACATTCAGTACTTC. Full variable domain (missing parts from reference TRBV5-6 and TRBJ2-4): DAGVTQSPTHLIKTRGQQVTLRCSPKSGHDTVSWYQQALGQGPQFIFQYYEEEERQRGNFPDRFSGHQFPNYSSELNVNALLLGDSALYLCASSLWARNIQYFGAGTRLSVL.